This T cell receptor (beta chain) is from a study of blood T cells in healthy people across ages. Sample-barcoded 5' priming and a J-beta primer mix drove a second PCR of roughly 6 to 12 cycles. MiXCR, run by TCRdb on the 5' RACE reads, gives a single entry per CDR3 protein. The sample holds 760,000 or so distinct CDR3 sequences, 20% to 25% seen once. The sample holds a few counts of this clonotype. Sequence at one end of the junction differs from germline and may be a read error. The same specimen was also included in a second study, on T cells of mothers and their children. As that report states: Study donors consisted of three healthy Caucasian mothers and their six children.

The TCR originated in a boy younger than 18 in good health. Sequencing input: blood.

The CDR3 sequence: CAGSQAGGRAYEQYF. The CDR3 nucleotides read TGTGCCGGCAGCCAAGCTGGCGGGAGGGCCTACGAGCAGTACTTC. The chain uses TRBV3-1 and TRBJ2-7; 9 bases are a match to TRBD2. The CDR3 length is 15 residues. Germline values: CDR1 LGHDT, CDR2 YNNKEL (reference sequence).